The source of this T cell receptor beta chain is a study of tumour-infiltrating T cells in Burkitt lymphoma. The wider study: This cohort included all epidemiological subtypes of Burkitt lymphoma. Overall and progression-free survival were predicted by productive clonality. Whole-study results and caveats: Many Burkitt lymphoma patients shared several public clonotypes.

Trimming cost V 2 bases and J 2 bases; bases outside gene matches: 19. This CDR3 has 21 amino acids. Per the germline V gene, CDR1 is KGHSH and CDR2 is LQKENI. Repertoires were generated with immunoSEQ multiplex PCR, while TCRdb's copy carries only in-frame clones and drops some. Of about 1,500 clones listed, roughly 17% are singletons. As to this clone: Its antigen is as yet unknown.

This TCR was sampled from a human donor with Burkitt lymphoma. The specimen was tumor tissue. The V call is TRBV18, the J call TRBJ2-7, with 12 bases that match TRBD1. The CDR3 region has the DNA TGTGCCAGCTCACCAATGGCGGCTGGCGGGACAGGGGGCATCCCCCCCTACGAGCAGTACTTC. Translated: CASSPMAAGGTGGIPPYEQYF.